This is a list of T cell receptor beta chains from one sample in a study of T cell responses to AZD1222 COVID-19 vaccine. Measured with immunoSEQ multiplex PCR; TCRdb has only the in-frame clones, and not every one. The repertoire consists of 140,000 to 150,000 clones, with approximately 89% occurring once and the leading ten covering about 14%. The sample in question was peripheral blood, obtained on day 0 of AZD1222 vaccination. These receptors were taken from an adult in good health. The CDR3 runs from the conserved cysteine through the conserved F or W. A D gene is named only where the DNA matches it firmly. Expanded clones get a size class; other rows say once, few or many, or leave the size out.

v_gene: TRBV7-9; j_gene: TRBJ1-6; d_gene: TRBD1; abundance: -; CDR3nt: TGTGCCAGCAGCTCGTGGCTAGGGACAGAGAATTCACCCCTCCACTTT; CDR3aa: CASSSWLGTENSPLHF
v_gene: TRBV3-1/TRBV3-2; j_gene: TRBJ1-4; d_gene: -; abundance: -; CDR3nt: TGTGCCAGCAGCCAGGGACGGACTGCAACTAATGAAAAACTGTTTTTT; CDR3aa: CASSQGRTATNEKLFF
v_gene: TRBV28; j_gene: TRBJ2-7; d_gene: TRBD2; abundance: -; CDR3nt: TGTGCCAGCAGCCGAGACGGGACTAGGGCGTTCGGGGAGTACTTC; CDR3aa: CASSRDGTRAFGEYF
v_gene: TRBV3-1/TRBV3-2; j_gene: TRBJ2-2; d_gene: -; abundance: -; CDR3nt: TGTGCCAGCAGCCAAGTTCGGGCCGGGGAGCTGTTTTTT; CDR3aa: CASSQVRAGELFF
v_gene: TRBV18; j_gene: TRBJ1-2; d_gene: TRBD1; abundance: once; CDR3nt: TGTGCCAGCTCCGCCGGGACAGGAAAGTACACCTTC; CDR3aa: CASSAGTGKYTF
v_gene: TRBV7-9; j_gene: TRBJ1-1; d_gene: -; abundance: -; CDR3nt: TGTGCCAGCAGCTACGGGACACCTGAGAGGGAAGCTTTCTTT; CDR3aa: CASSYGTPEREAFF
v_gene: TRBV14; j_gene: TRBJ1-2; d_gene: -; abundance: -; CDR3nt: TGTGCCAGCAGCCACTTGACTTCAGCTAACTATGGCTACACCTTC; CDR3aa: CASSHLTSANYGYTF
v_gene: TRBV27; j_gene: TRBJ1-4; d_gene: -; abundance: -; CDR3nt: TGTGCCAGCAGTTTATTATTGCCTGTGGGGACCCGGTATGAAAAACTGTTTTTT; CDR3aa: CASSLLLPVGTRYEKLFF
v_gene: TRBV7-2; j_gene: TRBJ1-1; d_gene: -; abundance: -; CDR3nt: TGTGCCAGCAGCCCGGTGAACACTGAAGCTTTCTTT; CDR3aa: CASSPVNTEAFF
v_gene: TRBV5-4; j_gene: TRBJ2-7; d_gene: -; abundance: -; CDR3nt: TGTGCCAGCAGCTTACGGACAGACTCCTACGAGCAGTACTTC; CDR3aa: CASSLRTDSYEQYF
v_gene: TRBV7-2; j_gene: TRBJ2-1; d_gene: -; abundance: -; CDR3nt: TGTGCCAGCAGGTACGAGACTAGTTTCGGATACAATGAGCAGTTCTTC; CDR3aa: CASRYETSFGYNEQFF
v_gene: TRBV3-1/TRBV3-2; j_gene: TRBJ2-7; d_gene: -; abundance: -; CDR3nt: TGTGCCAGCAGCGAAACAGGGAGCTCCTACGAGCAGTACTTC; CDR3aa: CASSETGSSYEQYF
v_gene: TRBV12-3/TRBV12-4; j_gene: TRBJ1-1; d_gene: -; abundance: few; CDR3nt: TGTGCCAGCAGTTTAAACGGGAACACTGAAGCTTTCTTT; CDR3aa: CASSLNGNTEAFF
v_gene: TRBV12-3/TRBV12-4; j_gene: TRBJ1-3; d_gene: TRBD1; abundance: once; CDR3nt: TGTGCCAGCAGTGGACAGGAGGGAAACACCATATATTTT; CDR3aa: CASSGQEGNTIYF
v_gene: TRBV19; j_gene: TRBJ1-1; d_gene: -; abundance: -; CDR3nt: TGTGCCAGTAAGTGGCAGGGAGGAACTGAAGCTTTCTTT; CDR3aa: CASKWQGGTEAFF
v_gene: TRBV30; j_gene: TRBJ1-2; d_gene: -; abundance: once; CDR3nt: TGTGCCTGGAAGGGTGCGGGCCTCTATGGCTACACCTTC; CDR3aa: CAWKGAGLYGYTF
v_gene: TRBV6-4; j_gene: TRBJ2-1; d_gene: TRBD2; abundance: few; CDR3nt: TGTGCCAGCAGTGACGATCGGGGGGGCTACAATGAGCAGTTCTTC; CDR3aa: CASSDDRGGYNEQFF
v_gene: TRBV29-1; j_gene: TRBJ1-6; d_gene: -; abundance: -; CDR3nt: TGCAGCGTTGGGACAAACTCACCCCTCCACTTT; CDR3aa: CSVGTNSPLHF
v_gene: TRBV30; j_gene: TRBJ1-5; d_gene: -; abundance: once; CDR3nt: TGTGCCTGGAGCCGGATCGACGGAAATCAGCCCCAGCATTTT; CDR3aa: CAWSRIDGNQPQHF
v_gene: TRBV18; j_gene: TRBJ1-2; d_gene: TRBD1; abundance: once; CDR3nt: TGTGCCAGCTCACCAGGGACAGCTAACTATGGCTACACCTTC; CDR3aa: CASSPGTANYGYTF
v_gene: TRBV30; j_gene: TRBJ2-7; d_gene: -; abundance: -; CDR3nt: TGTGCCTGGACGCGGGGAACCTACGAGCAGTACTTC; CDR3aa: CAWTRGTYEQYF
v_gene: TRBV14; j_gene: TRBJ1-1; d_gene: -; abundance: -; CDR3nt: TGTGCCAGCAGCTGGAGCATGAACACTGAAGCTTTCTTT; CDR3aa: CASSWSMNTEAFF
v_gene: TRBV5-1; j_gene: TRBJ1-2; d_gene: TRBD1; abundance: -; CDR3nt: TGCGCCAGCAGCGCCTATCGGGACAGCAATGGCTACACCTTC; CDR3aa: CASSAYRDSNGYTF
v_gene: TRBV19; j_gene: TRBJ1-5; d_gene: TRBD1; abundance: -; CDR3nt: TGTGCCAGTAGTATTAGTCAGGGGGGTAAGCCCCAGCATTTT; CDR3aa: CASSISQGGKPQHF
v_gene: TRBV7-2; j_gene: TRBJ2-7; d_gene: -; abundance: -; CDR3nt: TGTGCCAGCAGCCCCCAGGGTCACGAGCAGTACTTC; CDR3aa: CASSPQGHEQYF
v_gene: TRBV5-1; j_gene: TRBJ2-1; d_gene: -; abundance: -; CDR3nt: TGCGCCAGCAGCTTGGCGCCAAACTCCTACAATGAGCAGTTCTTC; CDR3aa: CASSLAPNSYNEQFF
v_gene: TRBV12-3/TRBV12-4; j_gene: TRBJ1-2; d_gene: TRBD1; abundance: -; CDR3nt: TGTGCCATATCGGACAGGGGATATGGCTACACCTTC; CDR3aa: CAISDRGYGYTF
v_gene: TRBV7-8; j_gene: TRBJ2-4; d_gene: -; abundance: -; CDR3nt: TGTGCCAGCAGCTCCCAACCGGGCCTAACGGGTCGGGAGAACTTC; CDR3aa: CASSSQPGLTGRENF
v_gene: TRBV11-2; j_gene: TRBJ1-3; d_gene: -; abundance: -; CDR3nt: TGTGCCAGCACCATGAGCAGCTCTGGAAACACCATATATTTT; CDR3aa: CASTMSSSGNTIYF
v_gene: TRBV30; j_gene: TRBJ1-1; d_gene: TRBD1; abundance: -; CDR3nt: TGTGCCTGGAGTGTACGGACAGGGGGGAACACTGAAGCTTTCTTT; CDR3aa: CAWSVRTGGNTEAFF
v_gene: TRBV27; j_gene: TRBJ1-1; d_gene: -; abundance: once; CDR3nt: TGTGCCAGCAGTTTTTTGGCTAACACTGAAGCTTTCTTT; CDR3aa: CASSFLANTEAFF
v_gene: TRBV30; j_gene: TRBJ2-7; d_gene: -; abundance: -; CDR3nt: TGTGCCTGGAGTCCGTCGGCCTACGAGCAGTACTTC; CDR3aa: CAWSPSAYEQYF
v_gene: TRBV7-3; j_gene: TRBJ1-1; d_gene: -; abundance: -; CDR3nt: TGTGCCAGCAGCTCTGGGGGTGGCACTGAAGCTTTCTTT; CDR3aa: CASSSGGGTEAFF
v_gene: TRBV19; j_gene: TRBJ2-2; d_gene: TRBD2; abundance: -; CDR3nt: TGTGCCAGTACCTATAGCGGGGGGACCGGGGAGCTGTTTTTT; CDR3aa: CASTYSGGTGELFF
v_gene: TRBV2; j_gene: TRBJ1-5; d_gene: -; abundance: few; CDR3nt: TGTGCCAGCAGTGAAGATGCAGGGAGATTGGCGCCCCAGCATTTT; CDR3aa: CASSEDAGRLAPQHF
v_gene: TRBV24-1; j_gene: TRBJ1-6; d_gene: -; abundance: -; CDR3nt: TGTGCCACCAGTGATAGTAGGGGAAGCTCACCCCTCCACTTT; CDR3aa: CATSDSRGSSPLHF
v_gene: TRBV19; j_gene: TRBJ1-1; d_gene: -; abundance: -; CDR3nt: TGTGCCAGTAGTATTCGGGACCCACGGAACACTGAAGCTTTCTTT; CDR3aa: CASSIRDPRNTEAFF
v_gene: TRBV24-1; j_gene: TRBJ1-5; d_gene: -; abundance: -; CDR3nt: TGTGCCACCAGTGATTGGGTCAGCAATCAGCCCCAGCATTTT; CDR3aa: CATSDWVSNQPQHF
v_gene: TRBV6-4; j_gene: TRBJ1-2; d_gene: TRBD1; abundance: -; CDR3nt: TGTGCCAGCAGCCCGGGACAGGGCGACAACTATGGCTACACCTTC; CDR3aa: CASSPGQGDNYGYTF
v_gene: TRBV19; j_gene: TRBJ1-2; d_gene: TRBD1; abundance: -; CDR3nt: TGTGCCAGTAGTCTCAACCCACAGGGGGGAGTATCTAACTATGGCTACACCTTC; CDR3aa: CASSLNPQGGVSNYGYTF
v_gene: TRBV7-2; j_gene: TRBJ2-7; d_gene: -; abundance: -; CDR3nt: TGTGCCAGCGGGCCCCCGGGACACCCCTCCTACGAGCAGTACTTC; CDR3aa: CASGPPGHPSYEQYF
v_gene: TRBV2; j_gene: TRBJ1-5; d_gene: -; abundance: -; CDR3nt: TGTGCCAGCAGTGGGCAGGGAACCAGCAATCAGCCCCAGCATTTT; CDR3aa: CASSGQGTSNQPQHF
v_gene: TRBV12-3/TRBV12-4; j_gene: TRBJ2-6; d_gene: -; abundance: -; CDR3nt: TGTGCCAGCAGATTCTCTGGGGCCAACGTCCTGACTTTC; CDR3aa: CASRFSGANVLTF
v_gene: TRBV25-1; j_gene: TRBJ1-1; d_gene: -; abundance: -; CDR3nt: TGTGCCAGCAGTGAATGGAGGCCCGGGGGAGGGGACAACACTGAAGCTTTCTTT; CDR3aa: CASSEWRPGGGDNTEAFF
v_gene: TRBV7-2; j_gene: TRBJ1-2; d_gene: -; abundance: few; CDR3nt: TGTGCCAGCAGCTCTCGTTCGGGGGCCCGAGATGGCTACACCTTC; CDR3aa: CASSSRSGARDGYTF
v_gene: TRBV27; j_gene: TRBJ1-6; d_gene: -; abundance: -; CDR3nt: TGTGCCATCCCAACTGGACGGCCTAATTCACCCCTCCACTTT; CDR3aa: CAIPTGRPNSPLHF
v_gene: TRBV2; j_gene: TRBJ2-5; d_gene: -; abundance: -; CDR3nt: TGTGCCAGCAGCCCCCGAGAGACCCAGTACTTC; CDR3aa: CASSPRETQYF
v_gene: TRBV5-5; j_gene: TRBJ2-7; d_gene: -; abundance: -; CDR3nt: TGTGCCAGCAGCTTTGGGCTAGCGACTGCCTACGAGCAGTACTTC; CDR3aa: CASSFGLATAYEQYF
v_gene: TRBV7-9; j_gene: TRBJ1-4; d_gene: -; abundance: -; CDR3nt: TGTGCCAGCAGCTTGACGGACGCAAATGAAAAACTGTTTTTT; CDR3aa: CASSLTDANEKLFF
v_gene: TRBV5-1; j_gene: TRBJ2-7; d_gene: -; abundance: -; CDR3nt: TGCGCCAGCAGCTTGCAGGGCTCCTACGAGCAGTACTTC; CDR3aa: CASSLQGSYEQYF
v_gene: TRBV7-8; j_gene: TRBJ2-7; d_gene: -; abundance: few; CDR3nt: TGTGCCAGCAGCTTGAAAGTAAGGTCAGGAGGATGGGAGCAGTACTTC; CDR3aa: CASSLKVRSGGWEQYF
v_gene: TRBV3-1/TRBV3-2; j_gene: TRBJ2-2; d_gene: -; abundance: -; CDR3nt: TGTGCCAGCAGCCAAGAGTATCGGACAGTCCTTTTT; CDR3aa: CASSQEYRTVLF
v_gene: TRBV4-2; j_gene: TRBJ2-7; d_gene: TRBD1; abundance: -; CDR3nt: TGTGCCAGCAGCCAAGTGGACCGGGACAGGTCTTACGAGCAGTACTTC; CDR3aa: CASSQVDRDRSYEQYF